A selection of T cell receptor beta chains follows, all from one sample in a study of cytomegalovirus exposure and HLA in healthy donors. TCRdb's copy holds only in-frame clones and misses some; the assay was immunoSEQ multiplex PCR. The table lists about 160,000 clones, 75% to 90% of them singletons. The sequencing input was PBMCs. The receptors stem from a male donor in good health and CMV-seropositive. The CDR3 runs from the conserved cysteine through the conserved F or W. D genes are given only for firm matches. Expanded clones are given a class, and other clones once, few, many or no size at all.

J gene | clone size | V gene | D gene | CDR3 protein | CDR3 DNA
TRBJ2-1 | - | TRBV27 | TRBD2 | CASRPGRAGNEQFF | TGTGCCAGCAGGCCCGGGAGGGCAGGTAATGAGCAGTTCTTC
TRBJ1-2 | - | TRBV19 | TRBD1 | CASSPPWTGPRGGYTF | TGTGCCAGTAGTCCCCCCTGGACAGGGCCCCGGGGAGGCTACACCTTC
TRBJ2-3 | - | TRBV14 | - | CASSQGSRPADTQYF | TGTGCCAGCAGCCAGGGCAGCCGACCCGCAGATACGCAGTATTTT
TRBJ1-2 | - | TRBV19 | - | CASSSPAKMRGYTF | TGTGCCAGTAGTAGTCCAGCGAAGATGAGGGGCTACACCTTC
TRBJ2-3 | - | TRBV27 | TRBD2 | CASSFKGGPEDTQYF | TGTGCCAGCAGTTTCAAGGGAGGGCCGGAAGATACGCAGTATTTT
TRBJ1-5 | - | TRBV4-1 | TRBD1 | CASSQGRGGNQPQHF | TGCGCCAGCAGCCAAGGCAGGGGGGGCAATCAGCCCCAGCATTTT
TRBJ1-2 | few | TRBV6-5 | TRBD1 | CASSFQGGGYTF | TGTGCCAGCAGTTTTCAGGGGGGCGGCTACACCTTC
TRBJ1-4 | - | TRBV2 | - | CASGEKLFF | TGTGCCAGCGGCGAAAAACTGTTTTTT
TRBJ1-6 | - | TRBV19 | TRBD1 | CASTSDRPGNSPLHF | TGTGCCAGTACCTCGGACAGGCCAGGAAATTCACCCCTCCACTTT
TRBJ2-3 | - | TRBV11-2 | - | CASRPSGTDTQYF | TGTGCCAGCAGACCTTCGGGCACAGATACGCAGTATTTT
TRBJ2-1 | - | TRBV2 | - | CASELRGANEQFF | TGTGCCAGCGAGCTTCGGGGGGCGAATGAGCAGTTCTTC
TRBJ2-3 | - | TRBV7-6 | TRBD1 | CASSRRDSSTDTQYF | TGTGCCAGCAGCCGACGGGACAGCTCCACAGATACGCAGTATTTT
TRBJ1-5 | - | TRBV19 | - | CASSTPLYRPQHF | TGTGCCAGTAGTACTCCCCTCTATCGGCCCCAGCATTTT
TRBJ2-1 | - | TRBV19 | TRBD2 | CASRDGRGYNEQFF | TGTGCCAGTAGGGACGGGAGGGGATATAATGAGCAGTTCTTC
TRBJ1-2 | - | TRBV28 | - | CASSLREGRPYSYTF | TGTGCCAGCAGTTTACGGGAGGGCAGGCCTTATAGCTACACCTTC
TRBJ2-1 | once | TRBV9 | TRBD2 | CASSGYSGQSYNEQFF | TGTGCCAGCAGCGGGTATAGCGGGCAATCCTACAATGAGCAGTTCTTC
TRBJ1-5 | - | TRBV12-5 | TRBD1 | CASWPGQGSYKGQPQHF | TGTGCTAGCTGGCCGGGACAGGGGTCGTATAAGGGGCAGCCCCAGCATTTT
TRBJ2-1 | - | TRBV2 | TRBD1 | CASTGTGNNEQFF | TGTGCCAGCACCGGGACAGGAAACAATGAGCAGTTCTTC
TRBJ2-7 | - | TRBV28 | TRBD1 | CASGRQTGSGEQYF | TGTGCCAGCGGCCGGCAGACAGGGTCGGGCGAGCAGTACTTC
TRBJ2-7 | few | TRBV27 | TRBD1 | CASQGAGYEQYF | TGTGCCAGCCAGGGGGCGGGGTACGAGCAGTACTTC
TRBJ1-1 | few | TRBV5-5 | TRBD1 | CASSLSPGGTEAFF | TGTGCCAGCAGCTTGTCCCCAGGGGGCACTGAAGCTTTCTTT
TRBJ1-3 | - | TRBV7-9 | - | CASSGGSGTIYF | TGTGCCAGCAGCGGGGGGTCGGGCACCATATATTTT
TRBJ2-6 | - | TRBV7-2 | - | CASSFAGANVLTF | TGTGCCAGCAGCTTCGCTGGGGCCAACGTCCTGACTTTC
TRBJ2-1 | - | TRBV6-5 | TRBD2 | CASSYGLGLAGDQFF | TGTGCCAGCAGTTATGGGCTAGGACTAGCGGGGGATCAGTTCTTC
TRBJ1-2 | - | TRBV11-2 | TRBD1 | CASSSNRQGPFYGYTF | TGTGCCAGCAGCTCGAACAGACAGGGGCCTTTCTATGGCTACACCTTC
TRBJ2-1 | - | TRBV12-5 | TRBD2 | CASGLVGLAGFKNEQFF | TGTGCTAGTGGTTTGGTAGGTCTAGCGGGATTTAAGAATGAGCAGTTCTTC
TRBJ2-7 | - | TRBV7-2 | - | CASRLRQGLVSEQYF | TGTGCCAGCAGGTTACGACAGGGACTTGTATCCGAGCAGTACTTC
TRBJ2-7 | - | TRBV2 | TRBD2 | CASSDLATSGIAWDEQYF | TGTGCCAGCAGTGATCTGGCGACTAGCGGGATAGCATGGGACGAGCAGTACTTC
TRBJ2-1 | - | TRBV5-5 | - | CASSFRGMNEQFF | TGTGCCAGCAGCTTCCGGGGGATGAATGAGCAGTTCTTC
TRBJ2-7 | - | TRBV18 | - | CASSPLDTPTRQSEQYF | TGTGCCAGCTCACCACTAGACACCCCGACCCGTCAGAGCGAGCAGTACTTC
TRBJ2-1 | - | TRBV10-3 | TRBD2 | CAISGTSGGYNEQFF | TGTGCCATCAGCGGGACTAGCGGGGGTTACAATGAGCAGTTCTTC
TRBJ2-5 | - | TRBV7-2 | TRBD2 | CASSRQTSGGVPETQYF | TGTGCCAGCAGCCGCCAGACTAGCGGAGGTGTGCCAGAGACCCAGTACTTC
TRBJ1-1 | - | TRBV29-1 | TRBD1 | CSVTGIRGANTEAFF | TGCAGCGTGACAGGGATTCGGGGAGCGAACACTGAAGCTTTCTTT
TRBJ2-5 | once | TRBV7-2 | TRBD2 | CASSLGLAGGPLKTQYF | TGTGCCAGCAGCCTCGGACTAGCGGGAGGGCCATTGAAGACCCAGTACTTC
TRBJ2-2 | - | TRBV21-1 | - | CASSKALGSNTGELFF | TGTGCCAGCAGCAAAGCTCTGGGGAGCAACACCGGGGAGCTGTTTTTT
TRBJ2-2 | - | TRBV18 | - | CASSPPNQQGSGELFF | TGTGCCAGCTCACCACCGAATCAACAGGGTTCCGGGGAGCTGTTTTTT
TRBJ1-1 | - | TRBV28 | - | CASSFREGTEAFF | TGTGCCAGCAGTTTTAGGGAGGGCACTGAAGCTTTCTTT
TRBJ1-1 | - | TRBV30 | - | CAWSVRDGEAFF | TGTGCCTGGAGTGTACGCGATGGTGAAGCTTTCTTT
TRBJ2-7 | - | TRBV2 | TRBD2 | CASSEGRTAGAYEQYF | TGTGCCAGCAGTGAAGGCCGGACTGCGGGGGCCTACGAGCAGTACTTC
TRBJ2-5 | - | TRBV20-1 | - | CSEAFQETQYF | TGCAGTGAAGCGTTTCAAGAGACCCAGTACTTC
TRBJ2-7 | - | TRBV5-4 | - | CASSLGTAVASYEQYF | TGTGCCAGCAGCTTGGGGACAGCAGTTGCCTCCTACGAGCAGTACTTC
TRBJ1-6 | - | TRBV11-2 | - | CASSPGGLLNSPLHF | TGTGCCAGCAGCCCGGGGGGACTGCTTAATTCACCCCTCCACTTT
TRBJ2-7 | - | TRBV14 | TRBD2 | CASSQGTSGTYEQYF | TGTGCCAGCAGCCAAGGGACTAGCGGAACCTACGAGCAGTACTTC
TRBJ2-5 | once | TRBV7-8 | TRBD2 | CASSSLAGVGTQYF | TGTGCCAGCAGCTCCCTAGCGGGAGTGGGGACCCAGTACTTC
TRBJ1-1 | - | TRBV15 | - | CATSLLALGGTEAFF | TGTGCCACCAGCTTGCTAGCGCTCGGGGGGACTGAAGCTTTCTTT
TRBJ2-7 | - | TRBV10-3 | TRBD2 | CAIRGTSEYEQYF | TGTGCCATCAGGGGGACTAGCGAGTACGAGCAGTACTTC
TRBJ2-5 | few | TRBV30 | TRBD2 | CAWRSGRNQETQYF | TGTGCCTGGAGAAGCGGGAGGAATCAAGAGACCCAGTACTTC